The rows below give T cell receptor beta chains drawn from one sample of a study of T cells after yellow fever vaccination. TCRdb re-called the 5' RACE reads with MiXCR, one entry per CDR3 protein. The sample has some 30,000 distinct CDR3 sequences, approximately 4.7% seen once. Sequenced here: CD8+ T cells sorted from PBMCs, sampled 5 days after the yellow fever booster vaccination. All receptors come from a man in his thirties or forties who received the YFV17D yellow fever vaccine. CDR3s include the opening cysteine and the closing phenylalanine or tryptophan. The order of the fields is V gene, clone size, D gene, J gene, CDR3 protein. The D gene is left open where the match is weak. The size entry gives once, few, many or a size class.

v_gene: TRBV7-9
abundance: many
d_gene: -
j_gene: TRBJ2-3
CDR3aa: CASSSPVIHTQYF

v_gene: TRBV27
abundance: many
d_gene: -
j_gene: TRBJ2-1
CDR3aa: CASSLTNNEQFF

v_gene: TRBV7-6
abundance: many
d_gene: TRBD2
j_gene: TRBJ2-1
CDR3aa: CASSSGLAGYNEQFF

v_gene: TRBV29-1
abundance: many
d_gene: TRBD1
j_gene: TRBJ2-1
CDR3aa: CSVRTGVGDNEQFF

v_gene: TRBV5-1
abundance: many
d_gene: -
j_gene: TRBJ2-3
CDR3aa: CASRLSDTQYF

v_gene: TRBV7-8
abundance: many
d_gene: -
j_gene: TRBJ2-5
CDR3aa: CASSLWAGSQETQYF

v_gene: TRBV12-3/TRBV12-4
abundance: many
d_gene: -
j_gene: TRBJ2-1
CDR3aa: CASSFIPSEQFF

v_gene: TRBV7-9
abundance: many
d_gene: -
j_gene: TRBJ2-1
CDR3aa: CASSSPSGTSSYNEQFF

v_gene: TRBV12-3/TRBV12-4
abundance: many
d_gene: -
j_gene: TRBJ1-6
CDR3aa: CASSFGAGQGSPLHF

v_gene: TRBV11-2
abundance: many
d_gene: TRBD2
j_gene: TRBJ2-5
CDR3aa: CASSFGLAGQETQYF

v_gene: TRBV7-9
abundance: many
d_gene: -
j_gene: TRBJ1-1
CDR3aa: CASSAGLYTEAFF

v_gene: TRBV11-3
abundance: many
d_gene: -
j_gene: TRBJ2-1
CDR3aa: CASSVGDEQFF

v_gene: TRBV28
abundance: many
d_gene: -
j_gene: TRBJ2-7
CDR3aa: CASSLKAAEQYF

v_gene: TRBV29-1
abundance: many
d_gene: TRBD2
j_gene: TRBJ2-1
CDR3aa: CSVVAGEVYEQFF

v_gene: TRBV27
abundance: many
d_gene: TRBD2
j_gene: TRBJ2-7
CDR3aa: CASSLRGGPGEQYF

v_gene: TRBV7-9
abundance: many
d_gene: -
j_gene: TRBJ2-1
CDR3aa: CASSPAVWDEQFF

v_gene: TRBV19
abundance: many
d_gene: TRBD2
j_gene: TRBJ2-3
CDR3aa: CASSIVLSGGTDTQYF

v_gene: TRBV19
abundance: many
d_gene: -
j_gene: TRBJ2-3
CDR3aa: CASRPEYTDTQYF

v_gene: TRBV20-1
abundance: many
d_gene: TRBD1
j_gene: TRBJ2-1
CDR3aa: CSASEGAWNEQFF

v_gene: TRBV19
abundance: many
d_gene: -
j_gene: TRBJ2-1
CDR3aa: CASSLRDKAYNEQFF

v_gene: TRBV29-1
abundance: many
d_gene: TRBD2
j_gene: TRBJ2-7
CDR3aa: CSVEDGTSGSHEQYF

v_gene: TRBV7-2
abundance: many
d_gene: TRBD2
j_gene: TRBJ2-3
CDR3aa: CASSPSAGGFTDTQYF

v_gene: TRBV6-5
abundance: many
d_gene: -
j_gene: TRBJ2-7
CDR3aa: CASSYQGLEQYF

v_gene: TRBV7-6
abundance: many
d_gene: -
j_gene: TRBJ2-3
CDR3aa: CASSSIGATDTQYF

v_gene: TRBV28
abundance: many
d_gene: TRBD2
j_gene: TRBJ2-1
CDR3aa: CASSPGAGGRYNEQFF

v_gene: TRBV19
abundance: many
d_gene: TRBD2
j_gene: TRBJ2-7
CDR3aa: CASSKDGLAGSYEQYF

v_gene: TRBV28
abundance: few
d_gene: -
j_gene: TRBJ2-5
CDR3aa: CASSSKSSLARMTQYF

v_gene: TRBV9
abundance: many
d_gene: TRBD1
j_gene: TRBJ2-3
CDR3aa: CASSGQGALTDTQYF